This T cell receptor beta chain was identified in a study of OX40 agonist ivuxolimab in advanced cancers. Study at large: Partial responses were achieved by three patients: one hepatocellular carcinoma, two cutaneous melanoma. General study points: Normalized T-cell clonal expansion was also low in a subset of nonresponders.

Prior autoimmune disease or systemic immunosuppression barred patients. Assay used: immunoSEQ multiplex PCR; TCRdb lists only in-frame clones, some missing. This sample has roughly 43,000 clones; over 75% occur once, and the top ten carry roughly three fifths. Note on this clone: The antigen remains unidentified.

The CDR3 covers 18 residues. Trimming removed 1 base at V and 0 bases at J, with 13 bases between. CDR1 and CDR2 (germline): SGHTA, FQGNSA. This receptor was taken from an adult with an advanced solid tumor such as melanoma, head and neck, liver or kidney cancer. The chain combines TRBV7-2 with TRBJ2-6; D gene unclear. The source material was CD4+ or CD8+ T cells sorted from blood, sampled in a trial of the OX40 agonist ivuxolimab. The CDR3: CASSLEPMESSGANVLTF. In DNA, the CDR3 is TGTGCCAGCAGCTTAGAACCGATGGAGAGCTCTGGGGCCAACGTCCTGACTTTC.